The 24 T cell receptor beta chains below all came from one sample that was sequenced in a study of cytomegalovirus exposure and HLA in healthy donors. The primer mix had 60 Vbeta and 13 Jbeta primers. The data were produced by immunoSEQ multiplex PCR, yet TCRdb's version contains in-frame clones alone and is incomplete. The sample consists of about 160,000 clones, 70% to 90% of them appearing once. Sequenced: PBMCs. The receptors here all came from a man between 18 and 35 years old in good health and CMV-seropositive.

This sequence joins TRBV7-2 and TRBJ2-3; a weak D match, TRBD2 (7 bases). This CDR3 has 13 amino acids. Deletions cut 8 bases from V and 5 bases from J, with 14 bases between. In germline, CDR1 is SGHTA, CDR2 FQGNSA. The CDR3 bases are TGTGCCAGCGGAGGGGGGGAGATAGATACGCAGTATTTT. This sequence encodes CASGGGEIDTQYF. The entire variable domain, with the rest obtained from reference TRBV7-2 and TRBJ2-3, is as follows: GAGVSQSPSNKVTEKGKDVELRCDPISGHTALYWYRQSLGQGLEFLIYFQGNSAPDKSGLPSDRFSAERTGGSVSTLTIQRTQQEDSAVYLCASGGGEIDTQYFGPGTRLTVL.

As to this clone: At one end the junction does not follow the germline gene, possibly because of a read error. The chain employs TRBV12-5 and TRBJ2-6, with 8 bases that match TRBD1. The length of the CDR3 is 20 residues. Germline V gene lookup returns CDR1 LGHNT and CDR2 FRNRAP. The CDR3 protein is CASGSDSRGLLSDGANGLTF. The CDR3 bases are TGTGCTAGTGGTTCAGACTCCAGGGGGCTCTTATCCGATGGGGCCAACGGCCTGACTTTC.

DNA of the CDR3: TGCGCCAGCAGCTTGGCCGATGACAGGGGGATATTTCACTATGGCTACACCTTC. Amino acid sequence: CASSLADDRGIFHYGYTF. The V and J genes are TRBV5-1 and TRBJ1-2; 9 bases match TRBD1. The junction had 12 bases not matched to a gene; V was cut back by 0 bases and J by 3 bases. The germline V gene encodes CDR1 SGHRS and CDR2 YFSETQ. The CDR3 contains 18 residues.

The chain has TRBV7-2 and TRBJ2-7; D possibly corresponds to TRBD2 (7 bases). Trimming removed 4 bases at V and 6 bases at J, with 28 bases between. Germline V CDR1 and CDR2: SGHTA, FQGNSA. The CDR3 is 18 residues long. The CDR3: CASSSRNRKVEGGGEQYF. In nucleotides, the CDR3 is TGTGCCAGCAGCTCCAGAAACCGAAAGGTGGAGGGGGGGGGCGAGCAGTACTTC.

CDR3: CASSFYQVNTEAFF. In DNA, the CDR3 is TGTGCCAGCAGCTTTTATCAGGTAAACACTGAAGCTTTCTTT. The V call is TRBV5-6, the J call TRBJ1-1; D is ambiguous. The V and J ends lost 2 bases and 2 bases respectively, with 10 bases between them. The germline V gene has CDR1 SGHDT and CDR2 YYEEEE. This CDR3 comprises 14 residues.

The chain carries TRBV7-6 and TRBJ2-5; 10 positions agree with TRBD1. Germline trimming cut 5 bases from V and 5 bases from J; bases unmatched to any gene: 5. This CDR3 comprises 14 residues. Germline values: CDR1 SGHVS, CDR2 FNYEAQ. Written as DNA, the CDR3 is TGTGCCAGCAGCCCGGGACAGGGGCCGGAGACCCAGTACTTC. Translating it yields CASSPGQGPETQYF.

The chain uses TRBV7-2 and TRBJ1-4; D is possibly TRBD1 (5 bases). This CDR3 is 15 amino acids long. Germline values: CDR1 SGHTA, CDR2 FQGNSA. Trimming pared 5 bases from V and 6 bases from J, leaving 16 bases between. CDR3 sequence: CASSPISGGDEKLFF. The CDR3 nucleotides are TGTGCCAGCAGCCCAATTTCCGGGGGGGATGAAAAACTGTTTTTT.

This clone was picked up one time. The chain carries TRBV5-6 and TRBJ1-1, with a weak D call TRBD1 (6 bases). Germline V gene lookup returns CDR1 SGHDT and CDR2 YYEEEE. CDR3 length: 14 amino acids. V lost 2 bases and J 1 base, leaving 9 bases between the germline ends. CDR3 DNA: TGTGCCAGCAGCTTCCCGGGACAGAACACTGAAGCTTTCTTT. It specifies CASSFPGQNTEAFF.

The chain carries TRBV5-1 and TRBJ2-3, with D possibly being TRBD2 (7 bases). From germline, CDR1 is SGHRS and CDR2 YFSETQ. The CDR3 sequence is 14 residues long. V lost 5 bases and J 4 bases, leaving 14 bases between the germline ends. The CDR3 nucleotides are TGCGCCAGCAGTAGAGGGGGGGCCGCAGATACGCAGTATTTT. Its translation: CASSRGGAADTQYF.

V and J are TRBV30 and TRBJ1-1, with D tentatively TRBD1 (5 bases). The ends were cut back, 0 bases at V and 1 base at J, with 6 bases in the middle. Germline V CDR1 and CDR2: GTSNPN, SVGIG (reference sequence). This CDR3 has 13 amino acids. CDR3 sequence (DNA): TGTGCCTGGAGTGTCCAGGGGAACACTGAAGCTTTCTTT. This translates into CAWSVQGNTEAFF.

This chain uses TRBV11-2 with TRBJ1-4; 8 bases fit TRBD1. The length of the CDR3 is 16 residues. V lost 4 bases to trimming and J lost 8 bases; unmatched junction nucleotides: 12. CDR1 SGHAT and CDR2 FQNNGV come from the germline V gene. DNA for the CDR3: TGTGCCAGCAGCTCGACCTTCAGGGGGCGCCGGGAAAAACTGTTTTTT. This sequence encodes CASSSTFRGRREKLFF.

CDR3 bases: TGTGCCAGCAGCCCCTCGGGGATTTTAGGGTCAGATACGCAGTATTTT. Amino acid sequence: CASSPSGILGSDTQYF. J is TRBJ2-3 and V is TRBV14; the D gene is possibly TRBD2 (5 bases). This CDR3 has 16 amino acids. Trimming took 4 bases from V and 4 from J, leaving 18 bases between them. Germline-derived CDR1 and CDR2 are SGHDN and FVKESK.

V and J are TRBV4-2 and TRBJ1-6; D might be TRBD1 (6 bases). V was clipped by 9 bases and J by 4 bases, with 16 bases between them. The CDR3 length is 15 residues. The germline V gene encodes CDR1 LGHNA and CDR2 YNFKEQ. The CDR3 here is CARSLAGVYNSPLHF. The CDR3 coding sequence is TGTGCCAGAAGCTTGGCAGGGGTTTATAATTCACCCCTCCACTTT.

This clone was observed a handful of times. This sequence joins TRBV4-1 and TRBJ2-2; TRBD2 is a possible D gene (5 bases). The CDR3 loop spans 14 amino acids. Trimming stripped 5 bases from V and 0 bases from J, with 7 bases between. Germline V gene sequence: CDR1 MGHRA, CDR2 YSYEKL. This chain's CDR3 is CASSRGTNTGELFF. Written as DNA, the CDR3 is TGCGCCAGCAGCAGAGGGACGAACACCGGGGAGCTGTTTTTT.

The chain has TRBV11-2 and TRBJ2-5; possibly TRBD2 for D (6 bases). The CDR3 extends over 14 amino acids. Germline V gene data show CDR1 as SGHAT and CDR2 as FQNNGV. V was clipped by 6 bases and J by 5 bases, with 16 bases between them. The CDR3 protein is CASSPAGGLETQYF. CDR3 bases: TGTGCCAGCAGTCCTGCCGGAGGGCTGGAGACCCAGTACTTC.

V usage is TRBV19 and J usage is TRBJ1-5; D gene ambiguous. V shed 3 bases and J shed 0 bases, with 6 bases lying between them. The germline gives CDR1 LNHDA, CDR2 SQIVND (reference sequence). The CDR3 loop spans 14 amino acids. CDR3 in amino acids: CASSMSGSNQPQHF. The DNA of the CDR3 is TGTGCCAGTAGTATGAGCGGTAGCAATCAGCCCCAGCATTTT.

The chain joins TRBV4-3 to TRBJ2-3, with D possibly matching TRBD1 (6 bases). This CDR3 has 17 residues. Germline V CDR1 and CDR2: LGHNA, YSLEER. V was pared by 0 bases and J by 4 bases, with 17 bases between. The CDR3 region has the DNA TGCGCCAGCAGCCAAGATTTCACAGGGAAGAGGTCAGATACGCAGTATTTT. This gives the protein CASSQDFTGKRSDTQYF.

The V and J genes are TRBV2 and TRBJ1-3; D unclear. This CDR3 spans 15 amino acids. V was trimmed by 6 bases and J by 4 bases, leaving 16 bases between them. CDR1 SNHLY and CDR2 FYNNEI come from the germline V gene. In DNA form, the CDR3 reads TGTGCCAGCAGCGCCCAGATCGCTCTGGGAAACACCATATATTTT. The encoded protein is CASSAQIALGNTIYF.

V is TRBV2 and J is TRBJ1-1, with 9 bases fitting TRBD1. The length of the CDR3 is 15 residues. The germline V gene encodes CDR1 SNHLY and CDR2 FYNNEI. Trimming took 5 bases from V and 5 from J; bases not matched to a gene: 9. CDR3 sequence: CASSRTGTGPTEAFF. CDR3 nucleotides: TGTGCCAGCAGTCGAACCGGGACAGGGCCGACTGAAGCTTTCTTT.

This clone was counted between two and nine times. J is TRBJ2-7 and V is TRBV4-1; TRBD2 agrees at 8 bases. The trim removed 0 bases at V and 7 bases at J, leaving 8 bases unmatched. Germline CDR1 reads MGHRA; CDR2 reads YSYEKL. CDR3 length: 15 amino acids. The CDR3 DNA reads TGCGCCAGCAGCCAAGATTTCCTAGCGGGTAGGGAGCAGTACTTC. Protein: CASSQDFLAGREQYF.

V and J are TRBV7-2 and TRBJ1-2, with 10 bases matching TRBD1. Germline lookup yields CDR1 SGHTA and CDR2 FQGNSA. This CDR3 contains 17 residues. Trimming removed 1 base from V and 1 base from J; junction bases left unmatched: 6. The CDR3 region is CASSLGMGTGDNYGYTF. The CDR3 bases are TGTGCCAGCAGCTTAGGGATGGGGACAGGGGATAACTATGGCTACACCTTC.

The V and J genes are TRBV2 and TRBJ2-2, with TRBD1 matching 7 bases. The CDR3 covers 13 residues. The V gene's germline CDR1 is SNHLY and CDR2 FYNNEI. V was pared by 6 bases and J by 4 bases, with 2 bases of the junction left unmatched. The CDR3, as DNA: TGTGCCAGCAGGGACAGGTCCACCGGGGAGCTGTTTTTT. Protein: CASRDRSTGELFF. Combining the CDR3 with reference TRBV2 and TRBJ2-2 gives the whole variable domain EPEVTQTPSHQVTQMGQEVILRCVPISNHLYFYWYRQILGQKVEFLVSFYNNEISEKSEIFDDQFSVERPDGSNFTLKIRSTKLEDSAMYFCASRDRSTGELFFGEGSRLTVL.

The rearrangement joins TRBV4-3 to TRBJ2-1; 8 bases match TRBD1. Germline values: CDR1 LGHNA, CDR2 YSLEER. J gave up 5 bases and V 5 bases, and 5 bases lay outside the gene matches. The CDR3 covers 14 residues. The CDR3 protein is CASSYRGKNNEQFF. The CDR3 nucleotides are TGCGCCAGCAGCTACAGGGGGAAGAACAATGAGCAGTTCTTC.

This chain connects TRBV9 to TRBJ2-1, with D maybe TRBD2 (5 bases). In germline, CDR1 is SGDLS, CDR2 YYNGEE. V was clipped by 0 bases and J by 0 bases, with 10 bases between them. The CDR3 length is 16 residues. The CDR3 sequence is CASSVDGVTSYNEQFF. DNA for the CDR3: TGTGCCAGCAGCGTAGACGGGGTTACCTCCTACAATGAGCAGTTCTTC.